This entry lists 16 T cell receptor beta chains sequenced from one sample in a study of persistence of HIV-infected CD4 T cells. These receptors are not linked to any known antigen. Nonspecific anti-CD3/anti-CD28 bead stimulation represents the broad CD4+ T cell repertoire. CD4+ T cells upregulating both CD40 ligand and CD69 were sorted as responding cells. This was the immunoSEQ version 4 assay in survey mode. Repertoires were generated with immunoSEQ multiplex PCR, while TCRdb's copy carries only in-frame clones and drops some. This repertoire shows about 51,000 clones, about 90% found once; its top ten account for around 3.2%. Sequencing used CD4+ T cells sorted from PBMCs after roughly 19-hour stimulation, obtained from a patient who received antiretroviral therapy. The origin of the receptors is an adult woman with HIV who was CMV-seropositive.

CDR3 in DNA: TGTGCCTGGAGTAAGTTTGTGAATCAGCCCCAGCATTTT. This gives the protein CAWSKFVNQPQHF. This chain links TRBV30 with TRBJ1-5; D gene uncertain. The CDR3 length is 13 residues. V gave up 2 bases and J gave up 4 bases, with 9 bases separating them. Germline CDR1 reads GTSNPN; CDR2 reads SVGIG (reference sequence).

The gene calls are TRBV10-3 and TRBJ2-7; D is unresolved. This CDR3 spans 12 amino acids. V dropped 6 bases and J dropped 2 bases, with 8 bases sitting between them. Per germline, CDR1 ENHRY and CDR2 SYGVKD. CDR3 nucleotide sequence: TGTGCCATCAGGGGCGCGACCTACGAGCAGTACTTC. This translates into CAIRGATYEQYF.

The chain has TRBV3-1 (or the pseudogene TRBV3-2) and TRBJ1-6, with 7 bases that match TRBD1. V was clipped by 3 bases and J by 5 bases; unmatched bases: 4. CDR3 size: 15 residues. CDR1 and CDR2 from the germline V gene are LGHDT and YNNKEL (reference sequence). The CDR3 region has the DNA TGTGCCAGCAGCCAGAAGGGACAGAATAATTCACCCCTCCACTTT. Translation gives CASSQKGQNNSPLHF.

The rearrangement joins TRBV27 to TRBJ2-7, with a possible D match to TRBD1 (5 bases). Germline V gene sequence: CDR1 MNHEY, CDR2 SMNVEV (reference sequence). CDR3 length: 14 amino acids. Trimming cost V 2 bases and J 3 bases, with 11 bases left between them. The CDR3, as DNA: TGTGCCAGCAGTTTAAGGGGTGACATCTACGAGCAGTACTTC. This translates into CASSLRGDIYEQYF.

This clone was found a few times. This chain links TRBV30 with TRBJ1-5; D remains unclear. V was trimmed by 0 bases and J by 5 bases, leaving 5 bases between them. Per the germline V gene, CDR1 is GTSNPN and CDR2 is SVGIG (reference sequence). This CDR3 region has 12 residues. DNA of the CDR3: TGTGCCTGGAGTGTGGGCGATCAGCCCCAGCATTTT. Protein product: CAWSVGDQPQHF.

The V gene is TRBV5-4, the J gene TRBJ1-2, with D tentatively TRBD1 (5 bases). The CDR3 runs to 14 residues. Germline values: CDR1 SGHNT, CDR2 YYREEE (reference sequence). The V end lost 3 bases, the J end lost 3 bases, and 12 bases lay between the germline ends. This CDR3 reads CASSWGEGHYGYTF. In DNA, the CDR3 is TGTGCCAGCAGCTGGGGGGAGGGGCACTATGGCTACACCTTC.

The CDR3 region has the DNA TGCGCCAGCAGCCAAGCAGCGGGAGGGACCGGGGAGCTGTTTTTT. It codes for CASSQAAGGTGELFF. The V and J genes are TRBV4-1 and TRBJ2-2, with TRBD2 matching 10 bases. The V gene end was trimmed by 1 base and the J gene end by 5 bases; junction bases not matched to a gene: 1. The CDR3 spans 15 residues. From germline, CDR1 is MGHRA and CDR2 YSYEKL.

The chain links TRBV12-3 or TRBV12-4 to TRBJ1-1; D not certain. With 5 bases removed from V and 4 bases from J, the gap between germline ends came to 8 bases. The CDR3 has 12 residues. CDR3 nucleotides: TGTGCCAGCAGTCGCGTACCCACTGAAGCTTTCTTT. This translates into CASSRVPTEAFF.

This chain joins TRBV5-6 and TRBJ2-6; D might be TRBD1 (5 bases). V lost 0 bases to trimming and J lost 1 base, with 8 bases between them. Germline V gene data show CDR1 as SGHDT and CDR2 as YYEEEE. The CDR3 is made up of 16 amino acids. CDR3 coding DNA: TGTGCCAGCAGCTTGGGGACACCGTCTGGGGCCAACGTCCTGACTTTC. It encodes CASSLGTPSGANVLTF.

DNA of the CDR3: TGTGCCAGCAGTGACTCGGGGGGGTCGGTGCAGTACTTC. Its protein product is CASSDSGGSVQYF. The chain has TRBV6-4 and TRBJ2-7, with 7 positions matching TRBD2. The CDR3 runs to 13 residues. Germline V lookup: CDR1 MRHNA, CDR2 SNTAGT. After removal of 0 bases from V and 9 bases from J, the junction contained 5 bases not matched to a gene.

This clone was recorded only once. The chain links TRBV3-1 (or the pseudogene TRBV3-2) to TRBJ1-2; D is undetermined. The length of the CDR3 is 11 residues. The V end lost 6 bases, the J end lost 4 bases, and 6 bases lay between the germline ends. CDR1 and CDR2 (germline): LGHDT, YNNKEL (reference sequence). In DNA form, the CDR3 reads TGTGCCAGCAGGGCCCTCTATGGCTACACCTTC. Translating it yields CASRALYGYTF.

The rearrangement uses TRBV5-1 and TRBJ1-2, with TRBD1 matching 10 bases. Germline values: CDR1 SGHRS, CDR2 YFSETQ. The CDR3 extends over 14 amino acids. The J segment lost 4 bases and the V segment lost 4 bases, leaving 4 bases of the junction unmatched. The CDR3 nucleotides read TGCGCCAGCAGCCTCGGACAGGGGGGCTATGGCTACACCTTC. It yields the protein CASSLGQGGYGYTF.

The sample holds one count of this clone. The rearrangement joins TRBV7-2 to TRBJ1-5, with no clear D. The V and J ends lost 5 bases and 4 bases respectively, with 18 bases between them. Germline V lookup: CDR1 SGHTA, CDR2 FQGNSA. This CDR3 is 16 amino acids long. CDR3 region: CASSPQSPSPNQPQHF. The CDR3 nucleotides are TGTGCCAGCAGCCCCCAGTCGCCCTCACCTAATCAGCCCCAGCATTTT.

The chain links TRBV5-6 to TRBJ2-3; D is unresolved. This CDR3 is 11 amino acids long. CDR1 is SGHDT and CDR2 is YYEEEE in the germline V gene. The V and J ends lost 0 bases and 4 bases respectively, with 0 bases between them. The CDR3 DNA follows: TGTGCCAGCAGCTTGGCAGATACGCAGTATTTT. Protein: CASSLADTQYF.

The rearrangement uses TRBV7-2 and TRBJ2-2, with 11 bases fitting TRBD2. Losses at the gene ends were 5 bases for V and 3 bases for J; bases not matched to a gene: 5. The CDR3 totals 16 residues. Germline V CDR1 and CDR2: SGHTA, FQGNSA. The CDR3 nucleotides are TGTGCCAGCAGCACGACTAGCGGGGTATACACCGGGGAGCTGTTTTTT. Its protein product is CASSTTSGVYTGELFF. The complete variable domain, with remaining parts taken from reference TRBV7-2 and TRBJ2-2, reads GAGVSQSPSNKVTEKGKDVELRCDPISGHTALYWYRQSLGQGLEFLIYFQGNSAPDKSGLPSDRFSAERTGGSVSTLTIQRTQQEDSAVYLCASSTTSGVYTGELFFGEGSRLTVL.

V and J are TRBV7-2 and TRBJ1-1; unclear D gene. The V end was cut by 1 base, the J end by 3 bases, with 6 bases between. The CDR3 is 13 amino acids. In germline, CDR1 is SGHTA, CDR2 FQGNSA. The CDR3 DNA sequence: TGTGCCAGCAGCTTAGAGGCTTACACTGAAGCTTTCTTT. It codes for CASSLEAYTEAFF.